Detailed here is one TCR beta chain. Its antigen is unknown. The data derive from a study of response to subunit inactivated influenza vaccine. TCRdb used MiXCR to reprocess the RT-PCR reads, holding one entry per CDR3 protein. The profile shows approximately 530,000 distinct CDR3 sequences, 6.5% to 8% of them singletons. Study conclusions and caveats: Each seasonal flu vaccination may recruit only limited new T cells, authors suggested.

Per the germline V gene, CDR1 is SGHVS and CDR2 is FNYEAQ. The V and J ends lost 4 bases and 0 bases respectively, with 16 bases between them. The CDR3 consists of 17 residues. This TCR was recovered from a man aged 50 to 75 who received an inactivated influenza vaccine. The chain uses TRBV7-6 and TRBJ1-3; D uncertain. The specimen comprised PBMCs from blood, sampled roughly 24 months after vaccination. The CDR3 DNA is TGTGCCAGCAGCTCCCCCCTGGCGGGCTCCTCTGGAAACACCATATATTTT. It translates to CASSSPLAGSSGNTIYF.